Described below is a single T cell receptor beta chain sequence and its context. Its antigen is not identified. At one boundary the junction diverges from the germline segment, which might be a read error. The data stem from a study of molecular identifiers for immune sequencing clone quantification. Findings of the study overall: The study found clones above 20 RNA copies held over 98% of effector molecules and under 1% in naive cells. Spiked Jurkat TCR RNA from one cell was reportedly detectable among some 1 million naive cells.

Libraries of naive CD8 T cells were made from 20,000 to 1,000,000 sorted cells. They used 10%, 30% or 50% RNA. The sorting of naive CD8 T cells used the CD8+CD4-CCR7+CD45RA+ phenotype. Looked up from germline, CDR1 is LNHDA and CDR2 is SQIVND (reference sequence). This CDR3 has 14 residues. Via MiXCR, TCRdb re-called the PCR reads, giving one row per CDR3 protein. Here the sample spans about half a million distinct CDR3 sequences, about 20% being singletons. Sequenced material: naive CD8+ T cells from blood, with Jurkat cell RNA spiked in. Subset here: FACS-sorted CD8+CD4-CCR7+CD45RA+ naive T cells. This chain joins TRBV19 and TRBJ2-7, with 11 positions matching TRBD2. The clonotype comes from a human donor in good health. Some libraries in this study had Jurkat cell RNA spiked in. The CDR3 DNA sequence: TGTGCCAGTAGTATTAGCGGGAGGGCCTACGTGCAGTACTTC. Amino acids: CASSISGRAYVQYF.